The 13 T cell receptor beta chains listed next were all sequenced from one sample in a study of T cell repertoires in cytomegalovirus infection. These receptors' antigens are unknown. TCRdb fed the reads into MiXCR, producing one record per CDR3 protein. The profile shows 450,000 to 650,000 distinct CDR3 sequences, over 35% of them singletons. Sample: cultured PBMCs, taken from culture after CMV antigen stimulation. The receptors derive from a human donor in good health (CMV status not recorded). Some clones in this sample may be carry-over from other donors' samples.

There are many counts of this clonotype. The V and J genes are TRBV7-2 and TRBJ2-7; 11 nucleotides agree with TRBD2. Germline lookup yields CDR1 SGHTA and CDR2 FQGNSA. The CDR3 has 17 residues. The V and J ends lost 4 bases and 1 base, in that order; junction bases with no gene match: 9. CDR3 in amino acids: CASSSGDSGRESYEQYF. Here the CDR3 DNA reads TGTGCCAGCAGCTCGGGGGATAGCGGGAGGGAATCCTACGAGCAGTACTTC.

The DNA for the CDR3 is TGTGCCAGCAGCTTAATGCAAACCACAGATACGCAGTATTTT. Translating it yields CASSLMQTTDTQYF. The V call is TRBV7-2, the J call TRBJ2-3, with D unresolved. The CDR3 covers 14 residues. V was clipped by 2 bases and J by 2 bases, with 8 bases between them. Looked up from germline, CDR1 is SGHTA and CDR2 is FQGNSA.

This clonotype was seen a single time. The V gene is TRBV7-9, the J gene TRBJ1-1; 8 nucleotides align to TRBD1. The CDR3 is 16 amino acids. The germline CDR1 and CDR2 sequences are SEHNR and FQNEAQ (reference sequence). Trimming took 5 bases from V and 1 from J; bases not matched to a gene: 9. CDR3 DNA: TGTGCCAGCAGCACCGAAGCCGGGACAGGGAACACTGAAGCTTTCTTT. It codes for CASSTEAGTGNTEAFF.

On this clonotype: Compared with germline, one end of the junction differs, possibly owing to a read error. The V and J genes are TRBV7-9 and TRBJ1-1; D might be TRBD1 (5 bases). Germline lookup yields CDR1 SEHNR and CDR2 FQNEAQ (reference sequence). The CDR3 sequence is 13 residues long. The CDR3: CDSSYRDGTEAFF. In DNA form, the CDR3 reads TGTGACAGCAGCTACCGGGACGGAACTGAAGCTTTCTTT.

A few counts support this clonotype. J is TRBJ2-3 and V is TRBV18, with D perhaps given as TRBD1 or TRBD2 (5 bases each). The V end was cut by 5 bases, the J end by 4 bases, with 13 bases between. Germline V gene lookup returns CDR1 KGHSH and CDR2 LQKENI. The CDR3 consists of 14 residues. Here the CDR3 reads CASSLGDNPDTQYF. Written as DNA, the CDR3 is TGTGCCAGCTCATTGGGGGATAATCCAGATACGCAGTATTTT. Full variable domain (outside the CDR3, taken from reference TRBV18 and TRBJ2-3): NAGVMQNPRHLVRRRGQEARLRCSPMKGHSHVYWYRQLPEEGLKFMVYLQKENIIDESGMPKERFSAEFPKEGPSILRIQQVVRGDSAAYFCASSLGDNPDTQYFGPGTRLTVL.

This clonotype was observed a few times. This chain links TRBV12-3 or TRBV12-4 with TRBJ2-7, with 11 bases that match TRBD2. J lost 1 base, V lost 6 bases, and 5 bases had no gene match. This CDR3 has 15 amino acids. The CDR3 DNA sequence: TGTGCCAGCAGAAGGGGACTAGCGGATTCCTACGAGCAGTACTTC. It is translated as CASRRGLADSYEQYF.

This clonotype was found a few times. The chain carries TRBV20-1 and TRBJ2-3; 10 bases line up with TRBD2. The germline CDR1 and CDR2 sequences are DFQATT and SNEGSKA (reference sequence). The V segment lost 5 bases and the J segment 0 bases; nucleotides outside the gene matches: 11. The CDR3 sequence is 17 residues long. This CDR3 reads CSASGLAERTSTDTQYF. The CDR3 DNA follows: TGCAGTGCTTCCGGACTAGCGGAGAGGACTAGCACAGATACGCAGTATTTT.

This sequence joins TRBV7-2 and TRBJ2-3, with TRBD2 as a possible D gene (5 bases). The CDR3 is 16 amino acids. Germline CDR1 SGHTA, CDR2 FQGNSA. Trimming took 2 bases from V and 0 from J, leaving 12 bases between them. CDR3 sequence reads: CASSLLGRTSTDTQYF. The CDR3, as DNA: TGTGCCAGCAGCTTATTAGGGCGGACTAGCACAGATACGCAGTATTTT.

There are a few counts of this clonotype. CDR3 amino acids: CASSFDRGIYGYTF. CDR3 sequence (DNA): TGTGCCAGCAGTTTCGACAGGGGGATTTATGGCTACACCTTC. The V and J genes are TRBV12-3 or TRBV12-4 and TRBJ1-2, with 9 bases matching TRBD1. Trimming removed 3 bases from V and 5 bases from J; junction bases left unmatched: 4. The length of the CDR3 is 14 residues.

The chain employs TRBV20-1 and TRBJ2-7; the D call may be TRBD1 or TRBD2 (5 bases each). Germline loops: CDR1 DFQATT, CDR2 SNEGSKA (reference sequence). The V and J ends lost 1 base and 0 bases respectively, with 13 bases between them. The CDR3 is 15 residues long. CDR3 in DNA: TGCAGTGCTAGAGGGGACGTGGCTTTCTCCTACGAGCAGTACTTC. Its translation: CSARGDVAFSYEQYF.

This clonotype turned up a few times. The rearrangement links TRBV7-2 to TRBJ2-2; no firm D call. Germline CDR1 and CDR2: SGHTA and FQGNSA. V was clipped by 5 bases and J by 7 bases, with 11 bases between them. This CDR3 is built from 13 residues. CDR3 nucleotide sequence: TGTGCCAGCAGCGTAACAACTCTCGGGGAGCTGTTTTTT. This sequence encodes CASSVTTLGELFF.

The chain employs TRBV6-2 or TRBV6-3 and TRBJ2-1, with 10 positions matching TRBD2. The CDR3 spans 17 residues. CDR1 is MNHEY and CDR2 is SVGEGT in the germline V gene. V shed 1 base, J shed 6 bases, and the junction held 9 bases outside the gene matches. CDR3 sequence: CASSYFARASGSNEQFF. CDR3 sequence (DNA): TGTGCCAGCAGTTACTTTGCACGGGCTAGCGGGAGCAATGAGCAGTTCTTC.

V gene TRBV5-1 combines with J gene TRBJ2-5; TRBD2 might be the D (6 bases). Germline V gene lookup returns CDR1 SGHRS and CDR2 YFSETQ. The CDR3 loop spans 14 amino acids. The ends were cut back, 0 bases at V and 3 bases at J, with 9 bases in the middle. CDR3 bases: TGCGCCAGCAGCTTGGGGGTAGCGGAAGAGACCCAGTACTTC. It translates to CASSLGVAEETQYF.